This T cell receptor beta chain was observed in a study of blood T cells in healthy people across ages. A second PCR, run for about 7 to 11 cycles, used a sample-barcoded 5' primer plus a J-beta primer mix. TCRdb fed the 5' RACE reads into MiXCR, producing one record per CDR3 protein. The sample shows about 730,000 distinct CDR3 sequences, roughly 47% of them seen only once. CDR1 SQVTM and CDR2 ANQGSEA come from the germline V gene. V lost 6 bases, J lost 4 bases, and 2 bases stayed unmatched. The CDR3 extends over 13 amino acids. This TCR derives from a woman aged 55 to 70 in good health. The sample comprised blood. The chain links TRBV29-1 to TRBJ2-1, with 11 positions matching TRBD2. CDR3 protein: CSVTSGEYNEQFF. The CDR3 nucleotides read TGCAGCGTGACTAGCGGGGAATACAATGAGCAGTTCTTC.